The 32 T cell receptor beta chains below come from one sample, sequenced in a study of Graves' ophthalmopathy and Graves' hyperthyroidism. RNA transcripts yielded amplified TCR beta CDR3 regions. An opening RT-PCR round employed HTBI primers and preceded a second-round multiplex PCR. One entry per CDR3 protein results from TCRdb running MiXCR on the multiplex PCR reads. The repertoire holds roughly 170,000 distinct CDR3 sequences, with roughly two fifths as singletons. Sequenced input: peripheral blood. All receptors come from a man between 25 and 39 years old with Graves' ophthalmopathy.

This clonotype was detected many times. The CDR3 DNA is TGTGCCAGCAGCTTTCTAACAGAAGTCTATGGCTACACCTTC. Its translation is CASSFLTEVYGYTF. This rearrangement joins TRBV7-2 to TRBJ1-2; D call uncertain. With 3 bases removed from V and 4 bases from J, the gap between germline ends came to 12 bases. This CDR3 region has 14 residues. The germline V gene encodes CDR1 SGHTA and CDR2 FQGNSA.

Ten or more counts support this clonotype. CDR3 in DNA: TGCGCCAGCAGCGTTACGGGACGGGAGAACACTGAAGCTTTCTTT. Translated, it gives CASSVTGRENTEAFF. The rearrangement uses TRBV5-1 and TRBJ1-1; perhaps TRBD1 as D (5 bases). Trimming took 4 bases from V and 1 from J, leaving 14 bases between them. CDR1 is SGHRS and CDR2 is YFSETQ in the germline V gene. The length of the CDR3 is 15 residues. The complete variable domain, with remaining parts taken from reference TRBV5-1 and TRBJ1-1, reads KAGVTQTPRYLIKTRGQQVTLSCSPISGHRSVSWYQQTPGQGLQFLFEYFSETQRNKGNFPGRFSGRQFSNSRSEMNVSTLELGDSALYLCASSVTGRENTEAFFGQGTRLTVV.

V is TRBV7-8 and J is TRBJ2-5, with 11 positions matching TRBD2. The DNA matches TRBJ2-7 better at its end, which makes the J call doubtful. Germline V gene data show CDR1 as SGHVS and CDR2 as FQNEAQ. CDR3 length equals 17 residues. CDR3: CASSLVAGGLTSYEQYF. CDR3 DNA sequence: TGTGCCAGCAGCTTAGTAGCGGGAGGGCTCACCTCCTACGAGCAGTACTTC.

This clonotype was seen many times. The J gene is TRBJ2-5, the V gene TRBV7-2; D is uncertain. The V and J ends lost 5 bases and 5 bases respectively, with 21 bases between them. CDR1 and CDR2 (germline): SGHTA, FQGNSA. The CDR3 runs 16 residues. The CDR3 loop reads CASSPLWCGVGETQYF. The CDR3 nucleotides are TGTGCCAGCAGCCCCCTATGGTGCGGAGTGGGGGAGACCCAGTACTTC.

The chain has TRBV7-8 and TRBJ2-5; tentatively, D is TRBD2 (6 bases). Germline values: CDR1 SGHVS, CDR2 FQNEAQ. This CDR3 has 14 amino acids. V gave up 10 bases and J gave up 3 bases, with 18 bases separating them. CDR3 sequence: CATSGGLGEETQYF. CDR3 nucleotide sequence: TGTGCCACCAGTGGGGGACTGGGGGAAGAGACCCAGTACTTC.

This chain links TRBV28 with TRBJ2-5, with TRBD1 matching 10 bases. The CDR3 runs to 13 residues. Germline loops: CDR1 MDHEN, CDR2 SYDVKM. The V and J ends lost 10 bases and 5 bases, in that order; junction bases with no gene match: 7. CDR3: CAIDRGRRETQYF. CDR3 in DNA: TGTGCCATCGACAGGGGGCGCAGGGAGACCCAGTACTTC.

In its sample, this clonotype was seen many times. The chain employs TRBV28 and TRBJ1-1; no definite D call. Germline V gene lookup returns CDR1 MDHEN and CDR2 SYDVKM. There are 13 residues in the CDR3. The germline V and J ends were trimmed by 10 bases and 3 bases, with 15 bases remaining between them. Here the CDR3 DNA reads TGTGCCATTCAGATCCCCGCGGACACTGAAGCTTTCTTT. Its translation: CAIQIPADTEAFF.

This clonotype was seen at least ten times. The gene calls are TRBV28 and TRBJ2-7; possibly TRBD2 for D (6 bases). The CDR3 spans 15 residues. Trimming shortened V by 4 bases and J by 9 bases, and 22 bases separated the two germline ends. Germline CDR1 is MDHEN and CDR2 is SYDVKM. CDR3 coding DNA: TGTGCCAGCAGTTCTGGCGGGCGGGAACCCCTCGGGCAGTACTTC. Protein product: CASSSGGREPLGQYF.

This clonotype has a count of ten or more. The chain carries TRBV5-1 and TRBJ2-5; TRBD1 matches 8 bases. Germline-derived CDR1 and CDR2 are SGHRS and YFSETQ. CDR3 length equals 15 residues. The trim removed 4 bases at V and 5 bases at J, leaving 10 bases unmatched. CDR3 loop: CASSRQQGDRETQYF. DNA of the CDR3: TGCGCCAGCAGCAGGCAACAGGGGGATAGGGAGACCCAGTACTTC.

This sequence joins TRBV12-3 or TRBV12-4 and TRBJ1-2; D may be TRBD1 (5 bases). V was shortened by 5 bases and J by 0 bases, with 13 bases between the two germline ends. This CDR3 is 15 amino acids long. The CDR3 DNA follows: TGTGCCAGCAGTCGTCCCGGGACTTCTAACTATGGCTACACCTTC. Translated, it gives CASSRPGTSNYGYTF.

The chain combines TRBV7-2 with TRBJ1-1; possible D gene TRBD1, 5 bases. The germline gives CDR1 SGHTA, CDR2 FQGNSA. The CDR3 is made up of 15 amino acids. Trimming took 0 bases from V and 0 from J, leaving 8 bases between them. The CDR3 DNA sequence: TGTGCCAGCAGCTTAGCGGGGGGGGTGAACACTGAAGCTTTCTTT. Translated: CASSLAGGVNTEAFF.

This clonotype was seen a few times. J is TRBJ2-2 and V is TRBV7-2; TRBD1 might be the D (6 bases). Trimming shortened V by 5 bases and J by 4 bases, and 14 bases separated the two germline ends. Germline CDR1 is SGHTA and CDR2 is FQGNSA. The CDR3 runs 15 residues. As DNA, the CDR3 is TGTGCCAGCAGCGCCAGGGGTATTGGCACCGGGGAGCTGTTTTTT. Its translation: CASSARGIGTGELFF.

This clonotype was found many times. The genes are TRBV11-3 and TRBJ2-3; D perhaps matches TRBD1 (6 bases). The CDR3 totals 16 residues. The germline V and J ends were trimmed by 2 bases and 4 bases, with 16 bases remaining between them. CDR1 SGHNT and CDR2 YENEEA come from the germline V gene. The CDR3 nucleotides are TGTGCCAGCAGCTTAAGGGGCCAGGGGATCGCAGATACGCAGTATTTT. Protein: CASSLRGQGIADTQYF.

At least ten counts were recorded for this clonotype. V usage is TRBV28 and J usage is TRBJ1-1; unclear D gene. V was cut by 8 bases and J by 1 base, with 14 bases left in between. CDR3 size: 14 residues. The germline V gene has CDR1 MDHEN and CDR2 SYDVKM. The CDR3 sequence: CASVGWEPNTEAFF. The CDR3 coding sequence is TGTGCCAGCGTTGGTTGGGAACCGAACACTGAAGCTTTCTTT.

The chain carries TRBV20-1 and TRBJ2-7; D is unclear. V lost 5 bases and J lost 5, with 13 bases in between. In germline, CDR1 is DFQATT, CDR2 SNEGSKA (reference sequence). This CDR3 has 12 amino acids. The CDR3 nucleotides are TGCAGTGCTGTACGAGTGCGGAACGAGCAGTACTTC. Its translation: CSAVRVRNEQYF.

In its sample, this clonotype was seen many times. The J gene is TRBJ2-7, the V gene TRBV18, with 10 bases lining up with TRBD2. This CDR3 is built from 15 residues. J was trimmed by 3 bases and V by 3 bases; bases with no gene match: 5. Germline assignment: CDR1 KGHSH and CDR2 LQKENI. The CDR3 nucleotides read TGTGCCAGCTCACCCGGGACTAGCGCCTACTACGAGCAGTACTTC. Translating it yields CASSPGTSAYYEQYF.

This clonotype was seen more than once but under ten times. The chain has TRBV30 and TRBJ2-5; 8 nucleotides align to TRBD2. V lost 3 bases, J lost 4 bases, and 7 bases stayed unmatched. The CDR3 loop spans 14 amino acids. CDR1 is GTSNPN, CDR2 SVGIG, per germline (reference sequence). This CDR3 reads CAWRKREKGETQYF. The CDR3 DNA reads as TGTGCCTGGAGGAAGCGGGAGAAGGGAGAGACCCAGTACTTC.

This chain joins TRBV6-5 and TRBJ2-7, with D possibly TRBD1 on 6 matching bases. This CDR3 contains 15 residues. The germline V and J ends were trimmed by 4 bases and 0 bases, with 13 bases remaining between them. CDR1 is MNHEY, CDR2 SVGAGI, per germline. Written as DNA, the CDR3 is TGTGCCAGCAGTTTCGGGCAGGGGAGCTCCTACGAGCAGTACTTC. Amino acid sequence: CASSFGQGSSYEQYF.

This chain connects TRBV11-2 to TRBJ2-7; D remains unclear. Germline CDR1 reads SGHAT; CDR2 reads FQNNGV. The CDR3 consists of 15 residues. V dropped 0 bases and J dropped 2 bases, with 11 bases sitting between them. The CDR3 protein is CASSLDLRATYEQYF. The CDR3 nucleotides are TGTGCCAGCAGCTTAGACCTTCGAGCTACCTACGAGCAGTACTTC.

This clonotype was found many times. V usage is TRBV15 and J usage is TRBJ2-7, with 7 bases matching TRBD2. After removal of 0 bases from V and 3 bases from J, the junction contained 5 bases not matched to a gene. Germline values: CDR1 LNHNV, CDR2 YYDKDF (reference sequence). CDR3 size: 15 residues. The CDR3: CATSRDQTSFYEQYF. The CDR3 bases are TGTGCCACCAGCAGAGACCAGACTAGCTTCTACGAGCAGTACTTC.

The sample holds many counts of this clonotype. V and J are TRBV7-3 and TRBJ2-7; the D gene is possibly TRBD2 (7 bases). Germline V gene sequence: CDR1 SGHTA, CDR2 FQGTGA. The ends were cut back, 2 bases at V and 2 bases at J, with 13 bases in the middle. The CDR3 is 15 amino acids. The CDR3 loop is CASSLSPGGTYEQYF. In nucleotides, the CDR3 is TGTGCCAGCAGCTTATCTCCGGGGGGCACCTACGAGCAGTACTTC.

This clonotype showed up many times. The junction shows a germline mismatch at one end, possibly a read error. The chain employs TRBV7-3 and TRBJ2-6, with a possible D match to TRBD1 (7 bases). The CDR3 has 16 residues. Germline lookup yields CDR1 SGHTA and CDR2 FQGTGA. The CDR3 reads CASSSQGGSWANVLTF. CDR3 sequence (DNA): TGTGCCAGCAGCTCCCAGGGGGGCTCTTGGGCCAACGTCCTGACTTTC.

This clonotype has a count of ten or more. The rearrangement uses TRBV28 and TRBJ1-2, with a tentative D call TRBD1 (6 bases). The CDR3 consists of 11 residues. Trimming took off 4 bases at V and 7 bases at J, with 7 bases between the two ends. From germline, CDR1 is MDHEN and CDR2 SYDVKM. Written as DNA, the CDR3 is TGTGCCAGCAGTTCAGGGGTTGGCTACACCTTC. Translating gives CASSSGVGYTF.

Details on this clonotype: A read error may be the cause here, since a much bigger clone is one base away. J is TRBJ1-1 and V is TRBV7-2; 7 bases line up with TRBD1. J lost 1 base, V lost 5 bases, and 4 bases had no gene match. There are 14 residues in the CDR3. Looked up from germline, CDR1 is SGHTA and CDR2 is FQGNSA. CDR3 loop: CASSPDRANTEAFF. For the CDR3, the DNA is TGTGCCAGCAGCCCCGACAGGGCGAACACTGAAGCTTTCTTT.

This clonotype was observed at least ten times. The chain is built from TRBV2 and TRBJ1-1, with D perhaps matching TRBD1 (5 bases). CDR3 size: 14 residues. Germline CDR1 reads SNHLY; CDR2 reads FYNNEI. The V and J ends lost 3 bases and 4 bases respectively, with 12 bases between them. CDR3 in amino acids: CASSEGEGSTEAFF. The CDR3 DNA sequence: TGTGCCAGCAGTGAGGGGGAGGGTAGCACTGAAGCTTTCTTT.

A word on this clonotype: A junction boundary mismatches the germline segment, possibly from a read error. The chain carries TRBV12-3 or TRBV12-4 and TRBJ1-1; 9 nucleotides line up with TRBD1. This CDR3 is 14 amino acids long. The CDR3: CASSLTSRTGEASF. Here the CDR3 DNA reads TGTGCCAGCAGTCTAACATCTCGGACAGGGGAAGCTTCCTTT.

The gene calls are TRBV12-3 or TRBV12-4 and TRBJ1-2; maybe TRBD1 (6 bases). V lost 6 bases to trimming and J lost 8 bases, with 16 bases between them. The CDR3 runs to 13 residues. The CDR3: CASSNLDSGGYTF. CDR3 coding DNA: TGTGCCAGCAGCAATCTGGACAGCGGAGGCTACACCTTC.

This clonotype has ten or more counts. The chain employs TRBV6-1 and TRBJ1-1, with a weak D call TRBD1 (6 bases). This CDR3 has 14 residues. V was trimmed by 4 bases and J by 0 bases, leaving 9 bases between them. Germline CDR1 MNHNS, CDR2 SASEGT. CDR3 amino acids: CASSVDRMNTEAFF. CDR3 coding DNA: TGTGCCAGCAGTGTGGACAGAATGAACACTGAAGCTTTCTTT.

This CDR3 is CASSSPSGLAYEQYF. CDR3 DNA sequence: TGTGCCAGCAGTTCACCCTCCGGACTTGCCTACGAGCAGTACTTC. This chain connects TRBV12-3 or TRBV12-4 to TRBJ2-7; TRBD2 might be the D (5 bases). The V end was cut by 4 bases, the J end by 2 bases, with 15 bases between. This CDR3 is 15 amino acids long.

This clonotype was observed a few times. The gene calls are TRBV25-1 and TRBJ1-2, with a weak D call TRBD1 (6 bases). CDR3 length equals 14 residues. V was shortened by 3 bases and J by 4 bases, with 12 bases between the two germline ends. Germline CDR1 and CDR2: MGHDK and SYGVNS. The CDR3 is CASSDLSGAYGYTF. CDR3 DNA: TGTGCCAGCAGTGACCTCTCAGGGGCCTATGGCTACACCTTC.

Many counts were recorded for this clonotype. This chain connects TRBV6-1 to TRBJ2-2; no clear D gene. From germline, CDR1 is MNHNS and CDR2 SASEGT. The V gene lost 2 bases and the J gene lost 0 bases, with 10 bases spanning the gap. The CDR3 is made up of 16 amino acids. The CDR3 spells CASSELWRSNTGELFF. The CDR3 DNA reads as TGTGCCAGCAGTGAATTGTGGCGGTCGAACACCGGGGAGCTGTTTTTT.

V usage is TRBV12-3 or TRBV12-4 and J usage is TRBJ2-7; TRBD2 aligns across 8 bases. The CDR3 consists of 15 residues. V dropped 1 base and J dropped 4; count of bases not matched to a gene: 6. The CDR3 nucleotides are TGTGCCAGCAGTTTAGACGGGAGGGCCCTTTACGAGCAGTACTTC. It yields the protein CASSLDGRALYEQYF.